This TCR beta chain is drawn from a study of response to subunit inactivated influenza vaccine. TCRdb independently ran MiXCR on the RT-PCR reads; one entry per CDR3 protein. Of 630,000 or so distinct CDR3 sequences listed, around a sixth were seen once; the top ten hold more than 9%. CDR3 length: 16 amino acids. J was trimmed by 5 bases and V by 1 base; bases with no gene match: 4. Germline V gene sequence: CDR1 LGHDT, CDR2 YNNKEL (reference sequence). As regards this clonotype: Its antigen is unidentified.

The study's findings and limits: Few additional T cells are recruited per seasonal influenza vaccination, authors suggested.

V usage is TRBV3-1 and J usage is TRBJ2-1, with 11 bases matching TRBD2. The sequencing used PBMCs from blood, collected roughly 12 days after vaccination. This receptor was identified in a man aged 45-65 years who received an inactivated influenza vaccine. The CDR3 nucleotides are TGTGCCAGCAGCCAAGGCCTAGCGGGGGGACACAATGAGCAGTTCTTC. It specifies CASSQGLAGGHNEQFF.